This T cell receptor (beta chain) was sequenced for a study of T cell changes during pregnancy in multiple sclerosis (dated by TCRdb to the late 2010s). For context, the study as a whole: Changes in the T cell repertoire over the course of pregnancy were examined in this study in women with multiple sclerosis.

A note on this clone: Its antigen is currently not known. No base quality information exists; no much larger clone differs at one position.

Library method: the immunoSEQ multiplex PCR assay. Imported from immuneACCESS, the table was reduced by TCRdb to in-frame sequences with V and J called. These copies leave out some clones; in studies compared against another copy, an unresolved V gene accounts for under half, and the cause of the remainder is not known. This sample lists just over 80,000 clones; roughly 95% were detected once. The leading ten clones occupy 1.1% of the sample. V loses 5 bases of germline sequence and J loses 3 bases, and the interval between the two ends is 8 bases. Including cysteine and phenylalanine, the CDR3 has 12 amino acids. CDR3 DNA is the only sequence kept; it has 36 bases, read in frame from the first base. Taken from the germline V gene (reference sequence), the CDR1 and CDR2 loops are MNHEY and SMNVEV.

The source material was peripheral blood, sampled in the second trimester of pregnancy. The rearrangement joined TRBV27 to TRBJ2-7, with TRBD1 tentatively as D gene (5 bases match). The receptor was derived from a female donor with multiple sclerosis, enrolled in a pregnancy study. This receptor carries the CDR3 CASSPQGYEQYF. The sequenced DNA: TGTGCCAGCAGTCCTCAGGGCTACGAGCAGTACTTC.